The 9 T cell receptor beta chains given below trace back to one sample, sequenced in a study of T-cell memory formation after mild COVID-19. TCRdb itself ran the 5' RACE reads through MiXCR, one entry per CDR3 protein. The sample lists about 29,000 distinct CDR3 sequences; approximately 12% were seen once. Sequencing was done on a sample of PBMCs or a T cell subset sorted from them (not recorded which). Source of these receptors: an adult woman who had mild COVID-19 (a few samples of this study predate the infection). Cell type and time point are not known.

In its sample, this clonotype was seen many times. The CDR3 DNA is TGTGCCAGCAGCGTAGACCACGGGTCAGGAACCTACGAGCAGTACTTC. Translating gives CASSVDHGSGTYEQYF. The chain combines TRBV9 with TRBJ2-7; D call uncertain. Germline V gene lookup returns CDR1 SGDLS and CDR2 YYNGEE. The CDR3 contains 16 residues. V shed 0 bases and J shed 2 bases, with 15 bases lying between them.

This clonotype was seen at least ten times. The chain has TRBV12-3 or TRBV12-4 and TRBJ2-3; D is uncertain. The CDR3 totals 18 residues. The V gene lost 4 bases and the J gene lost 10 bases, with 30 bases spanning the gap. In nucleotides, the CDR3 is TGTGCCAGCAGTTCCGCTGACTCCACGGTGGGGATAAGACGGTCGCAGTATTTT. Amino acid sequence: CASSSADSTVGIRRSQYF.

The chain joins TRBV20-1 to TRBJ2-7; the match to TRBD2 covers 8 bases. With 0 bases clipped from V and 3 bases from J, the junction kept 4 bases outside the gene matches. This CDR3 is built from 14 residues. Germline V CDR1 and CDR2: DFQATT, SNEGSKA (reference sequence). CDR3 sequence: CSARDPSGYYEQYF. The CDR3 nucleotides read TGCAGTGCTAGAGATCCTAGCGGGTACTACGAGCAGTACTTC.

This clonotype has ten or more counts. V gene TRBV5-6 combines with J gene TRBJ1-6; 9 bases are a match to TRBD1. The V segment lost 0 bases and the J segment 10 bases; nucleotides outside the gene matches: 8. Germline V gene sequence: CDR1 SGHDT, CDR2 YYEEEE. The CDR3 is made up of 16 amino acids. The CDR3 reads CASSLVAGQGSSPLHF. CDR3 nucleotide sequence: TGTGCCAGCAGCTTGGTGGCGGGACAGGGATCCTCACCCCTCCACTTT.

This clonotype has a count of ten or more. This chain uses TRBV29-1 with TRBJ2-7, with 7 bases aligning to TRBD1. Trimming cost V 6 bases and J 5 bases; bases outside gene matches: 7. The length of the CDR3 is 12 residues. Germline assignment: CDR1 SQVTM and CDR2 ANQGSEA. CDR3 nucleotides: TGCAGCGTAGGGGGCGCTCTCCACGAGCAGTACTTC. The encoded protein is CSVGGALHEQYF.

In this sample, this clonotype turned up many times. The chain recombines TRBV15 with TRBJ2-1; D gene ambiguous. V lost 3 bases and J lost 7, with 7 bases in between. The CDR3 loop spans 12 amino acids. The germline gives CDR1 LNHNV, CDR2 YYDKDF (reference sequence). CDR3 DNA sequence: TGTGCCACCAGCAGGGATGGAAATGAGCAGTTCTTC. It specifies CATSRDGNEQFF.

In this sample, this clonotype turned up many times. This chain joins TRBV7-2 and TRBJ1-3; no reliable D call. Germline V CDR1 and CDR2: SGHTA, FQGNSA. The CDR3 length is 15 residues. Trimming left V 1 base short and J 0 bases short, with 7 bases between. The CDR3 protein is CASSLGSGSGNTIYF. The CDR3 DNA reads TGTGCCAGCAGCTTAGGTTCGGGCTCTGGAAACACCATATATTTT.

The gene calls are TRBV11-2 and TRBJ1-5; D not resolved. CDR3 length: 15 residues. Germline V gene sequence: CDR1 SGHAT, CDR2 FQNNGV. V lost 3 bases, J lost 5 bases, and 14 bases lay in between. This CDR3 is CASSFKGLKDQPQHF. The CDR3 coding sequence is TGTGCCAGCAGCTTTAAAGGTCTGAAGGATCAGCCCCAGCATTTT.

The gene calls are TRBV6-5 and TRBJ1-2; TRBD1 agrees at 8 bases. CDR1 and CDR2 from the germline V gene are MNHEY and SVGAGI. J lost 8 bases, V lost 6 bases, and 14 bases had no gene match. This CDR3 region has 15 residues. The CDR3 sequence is CASSYLRGLKEGYTF. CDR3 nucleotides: TGTGCCAGCAGCTACCTCAGGGGGCTGAAAGAAGGCTACACCTTC.